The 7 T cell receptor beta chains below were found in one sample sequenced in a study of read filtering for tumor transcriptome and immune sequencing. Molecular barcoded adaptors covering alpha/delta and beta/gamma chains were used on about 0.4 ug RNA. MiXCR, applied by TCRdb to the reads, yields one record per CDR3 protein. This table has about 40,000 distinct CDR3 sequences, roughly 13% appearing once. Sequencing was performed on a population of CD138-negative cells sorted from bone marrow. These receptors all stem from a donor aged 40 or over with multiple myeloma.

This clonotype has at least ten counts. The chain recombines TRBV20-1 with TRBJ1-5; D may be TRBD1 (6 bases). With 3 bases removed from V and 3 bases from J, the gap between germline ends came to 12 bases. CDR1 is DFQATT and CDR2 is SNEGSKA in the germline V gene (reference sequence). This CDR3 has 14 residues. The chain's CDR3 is CSARGGTNNQPQHF. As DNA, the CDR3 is TGCAGTGCTAGGGGCGGGACAAACAATCAGCCCCAGCATTTT.

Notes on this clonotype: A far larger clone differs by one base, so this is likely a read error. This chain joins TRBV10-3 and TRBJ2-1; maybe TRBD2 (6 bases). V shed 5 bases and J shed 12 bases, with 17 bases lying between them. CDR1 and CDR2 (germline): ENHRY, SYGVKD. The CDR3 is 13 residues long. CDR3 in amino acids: CAISSPVGSRQFF. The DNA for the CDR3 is TGTGCCATCAGTTCCCCGGTCGGGAGTAGGCAGTTCTTC.

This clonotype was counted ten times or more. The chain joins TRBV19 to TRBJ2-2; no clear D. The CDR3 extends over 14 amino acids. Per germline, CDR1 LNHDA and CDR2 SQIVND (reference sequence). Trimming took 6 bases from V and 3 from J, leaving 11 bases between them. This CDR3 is CASSLTDYTGELFF. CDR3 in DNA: TGTGCCAGTAGCCTTACAGACTACACCGGGGAGCTGTTTTTT. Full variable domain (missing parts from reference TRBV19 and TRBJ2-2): DGGITQSPKYLFRKEGQNVTLSCEQNLNHDAMYWYRQDPGQGLRLIYYSQIVNDFQKGDIAEGYSVSREKKESFPLTVTSAQKNPTAFYLCASSLTDYTGELFFGEGSRLTVL.

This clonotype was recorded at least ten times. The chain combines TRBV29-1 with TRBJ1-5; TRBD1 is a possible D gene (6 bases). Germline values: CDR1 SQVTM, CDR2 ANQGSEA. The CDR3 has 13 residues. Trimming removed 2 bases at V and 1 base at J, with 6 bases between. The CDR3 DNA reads TGCAGCGTTGAACAGGGGAGCAATCAGCCCCAGCATTTT. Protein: CSVEQGSNQPQHF.

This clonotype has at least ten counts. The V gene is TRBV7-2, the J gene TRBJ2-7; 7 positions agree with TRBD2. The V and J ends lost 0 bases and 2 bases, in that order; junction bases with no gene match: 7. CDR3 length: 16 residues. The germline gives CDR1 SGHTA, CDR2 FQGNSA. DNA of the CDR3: TGTGCCAGCAGCTTAGCGCAAGCGGGGAACGCCTACGAGCAGTACTTC. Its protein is CASSLAQAGNAYEQYF.

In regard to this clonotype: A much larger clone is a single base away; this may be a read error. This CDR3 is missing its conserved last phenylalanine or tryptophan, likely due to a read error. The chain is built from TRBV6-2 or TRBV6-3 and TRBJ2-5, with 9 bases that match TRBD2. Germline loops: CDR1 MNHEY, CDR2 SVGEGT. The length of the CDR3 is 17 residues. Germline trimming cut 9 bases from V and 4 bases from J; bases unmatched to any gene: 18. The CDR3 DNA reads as TGTGCCAGTGAGCATCGGCTAGCGGGGCCAACGATAGAGACCCAGTACTCC. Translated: CASEHRLAGPTIETQYS.

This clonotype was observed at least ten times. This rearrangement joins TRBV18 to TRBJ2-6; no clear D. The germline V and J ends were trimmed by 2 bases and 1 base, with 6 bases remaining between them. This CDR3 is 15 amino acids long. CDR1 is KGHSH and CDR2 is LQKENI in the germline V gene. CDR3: CASSPGKSGANVLTF. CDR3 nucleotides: TGTGCCAGCTCACCAGGCAAGTCTGGGGCCAACGTCCTGACTTTC.